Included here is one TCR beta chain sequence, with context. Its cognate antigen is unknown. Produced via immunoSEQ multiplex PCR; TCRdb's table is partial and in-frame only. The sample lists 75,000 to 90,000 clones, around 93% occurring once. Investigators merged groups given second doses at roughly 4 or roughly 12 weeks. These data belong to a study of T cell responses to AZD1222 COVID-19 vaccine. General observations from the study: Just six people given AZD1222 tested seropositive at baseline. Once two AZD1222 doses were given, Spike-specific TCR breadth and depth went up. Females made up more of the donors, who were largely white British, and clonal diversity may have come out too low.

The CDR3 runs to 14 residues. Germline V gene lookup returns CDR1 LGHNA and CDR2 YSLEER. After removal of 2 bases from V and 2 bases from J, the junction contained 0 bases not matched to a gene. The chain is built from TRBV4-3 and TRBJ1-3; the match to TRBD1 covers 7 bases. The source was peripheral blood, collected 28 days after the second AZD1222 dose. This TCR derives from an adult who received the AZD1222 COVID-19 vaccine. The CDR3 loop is CASSQTGAGNTIYF. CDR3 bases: TGCGCCAGCAGCCAAACAGGGGCTGGAAACACCATATATTTT.